The rows below give T cell receptor beta chains drawn from one sample of a study of blood T cell repertoires in COVID-19. Libraries were prepared by immunoSEQ multiplex PCR; TCRdb keeps only in-frame clonotypes and omits some of them. The data show roughly 300,000 clones, with approximately 84% seen just once and over 0.8% held by the top ten. Material for sequencing was PBMCs or T cells enriched from blood (not recorded which). The receptors stem from a woman under 40 who had recovered from COVID-19. The CDR3 runs from the conserved cysteine through the conserved F or W. A D gene is named only where the DNA matches it firmly. Expanded clones are given a class, and other clones once, few, many or no size at all.

D	J	size	V	DNA	CDR3
TRBD2	TRBJ2-5	.	TRBV13	TGTGCCAGCAGCTTACGGGCGGGGGGCCAAGAGACCCAGTACTTC	CASSLRAGGQETQYF
TRBD2	TRBJ2-3	once	TRBV18	TGTGCCAGCTCACCAGGGATAGCGGGGGCTGAAGATACGCAGTATTTT	CASSPGIAGAEDTQYF
TRBD1	TRBJ2-7	.	TRBV5-1	TGCGCCAGCAACCCCGGACAGGCCCCACGCGAGCAGTACTTC	CASNPGQAPREQYF
TRBD1	TRBJ1-2	.	TRBV6-5	TGTGCCAGCAGCCTTTCCGGACAGGGAATCTCTGGCTACACCTTC	CASSLSGQGISGYTF
.	TRBJ1-5	.	TRBV3-1/TRBV3-2	TGTGCCAGCAGCCAATCCCCCGATCAGCCCCAGCATTTT	CASSQSPDQPQHF
.	TRBJ2-5	.	TRBV19	TGTGCCAGTAGTATAATCTTTTCGACAAAAGAGACCCAGTACTTC	CASSIIFSTKETQYF
TRBD1	TRBJ1-2	.	TRBV28	TGTGCCAGCAGTTATCCCCCCCGGGACAGGGGACCGGTCTATGGCTACACCTTC	CASSYPPRDRGPVYGYTF
.	TRBJ1-1	.	TRBV30	TGTGCCTGGAGTGTTAGTGGGCCGAACACTGAAGCTTTCTTT	CAWSVSGPNTEAFF
TRBD2	TRBJ2-7	.	TRBV3-1/TRBV3-2	TGTGCCAGCAGCCAAGATGTCGTAGCGGGGGTCCACGAGCAGTACTTC	CASSQDVVAGVHEQYF
TRBD2	TRBJ2-5	.	TRBV30	TGTGCCTGGGCCAGGACTAGCGCGACCCAGTACTTC	CAWARTSATQYF
TRBD1	TRBJ2-5	.	TRBV6-5	TGTGCCAGCAGTTACTCCGGGACAGTCTACCAAGAGACCCAGTACTTC	CASSYSGTVYQETQYF
TRBD2	TRBJ2-5	.	TRBV9	TGTGCCAGCAGCAAAGGGACTAGCGGGGGGCCACGGGAGACCCAGTACTTC	CASSKGTSGGPRETQYF
TRBD1	TRBJ2-3	.	TRBV11-2	TGTGCCAGCAGCTTGAGATCCGGGACAGGAGGGACGCAGTATTTT	CASSLRSGTGGTQYF
.	TRBJ1-6	.	TRBV6-1	TGTGCCAGCAGTGACCGGGACAAGGGAAATTCACCCCTCCACTTT	CASSDRDKGNSPLHF
TRBD1	TRBJ1-5	.	TRBV18	TGTGCCAGCTCACTCGGACAGGGGGCCAGGACGGATCAGCCCCAGCATTTT	CASSLGQGARTDQPQHF
TRBD2	TRBJ2-1	.	TRBV5-1	TGCGCCAGCAGCAGCAGACTAGCGGGGGGGCTCTACAATGAGCAGTTCTTC	CASSSRLAGGLYNEQFF
.	TRBJ2-2	.	TRBV30	TGTGCCTGGAGTGCAACATGGAACACCGGGGAGCTGTTTTTT	CAWSATWNTGELFF
TRBD1	TRBJ1-1	few	TRBV5-5	TGTGCCAGCAGCTTAGACAGGGCCAGCACTGAAGCTTTCTTT	CASSLDRASTEAFF
.	TRBJ2-7	.	TRBV14	TGTGCCAGCAGCCAAGTTTTAGGGGGCGAGCAGTACTTC	CASSQVLGGEQYF
.	TRBJ1-3	.	TRBV28	TGTGCCAGCAGTCCGGGGCTCGGGGGGGGCTCTGGAAACACCATATATTTT	CASSPGLGGGSGNTIYF